What follows describes a single T cell receptor (beta chain). The repertoire was sequenced with immunoSEQ multiplex PCR; TCRdb's copy has only in-frame clones and lacks some. The table records fewer than 400,000 clones, 80% to 90% of them present only once. This record belongs to a study of blood T cell repertoires in COVID-19. Germline loops: CDR1 SNHLY, CDR2 FYNNEI. CDR3 length: 18 amino acids. V was pared by 6 bases and J by 0 bases, with 9 bases of the junction left unmatched. Clinical histories supplied by participants themselves formed the basis of cohort assignment. Sequenced sample: PBMCs or T cells enriched from blood (not recorded which). The V call is TRBV2, the J call TRBJ2-6, with 9 bases that match TRBD1. The TCR sequence derives from a young man who had recovered from COVID-19. CDR3 DNA sequence: TGTGCCAGCAGGCCAGGGACAGGGAAATTCTCTGGGGCCAACGTCCTGACTTTC. As protein: CASRPGTGKFSGANVLTF.